This TCR beta chain was recorded in a study of CD8 T cells in Susac syndrome. With random hexamers, roughly 0.45 to 1 ug RNA was reverse transcribed. TCRdb passed the immunoSEQ multiplex PCR reads through MiXCR, listing each CDR3 protein once. The sample carries 200,000 to 300,000 distinct CDR3 sequences, just over 90% recorded once. V shed 5 bases and J 0 bases; nucleotides not matched to a gene: 3. The CDR3 sequence is 14 residues long. CDR1 and CDR2 from the germline V gene are SGHTA and FQGNSA. The specimen sequenced was CD4+ T cells from PBMCs. This sequence was found in a human donor with multiple sclerosis. The rearrangement uses TRBV7-2 and TRBJ1-2; TRBD1 matches 7 bases. Here the CDR3 DNA reads TGTGCCAGCAGCCGGGACAGCACTAACTATGGCTACACCTTC. Its translation is CASSRDSTNYGYTF.